The rows below give T cell receptor beta chains drawn from one sample of a study of T cell repertoires in cytomegalovirus infection. TCRdb itself ran the reads through MiXCR, one entry per CDR3 protein. Among about 140,000 distinct CDR3 sequences listed, roughly 6% were seen once. Sequencing was done on a sample of PBMCs. These TCRs come from a human donor in good health (CMV status not recorded). Some clones in this sample may be carry-over from other donors' samples. CDR3s leave out the opening cysteine and the closing phenylalanine or tryptophan.

J | V | CDR3
TRBJ2-2 | TRBV7-2 | ASSLALWDGELF
TRBJ1-2 | TRBV19 | ASAAGQGAVGYT
TRBJ1-2 | TRBV6-2/TRBV6-3 | ASSYVRPNYGYT
TRBJ1-5 | TRBV12-3/TRBV12-4 | ASSSTGVGNQPQH
TRBJ2-2 | TRBV6-6 | ASSYSAGGRPVGELF
TRBJ2-3 | TRBV5-1 | ASSLSASDTQY
TRBJ2-2 | TRBV7-2 | ASSLALPPSGVGELF
TRBJ2-1 | TRBV7-2 | ASSLGLLAGGLNEQF
TRBJ1-1 | TRBV28 | ASSPGQGLTGSEAF
TRBJ1-3 | TRBV29-1 | SVEDRGTGNTIY
TRBJ1-5 | TRBV20-1 | SVTRGGRGLSNQPQH
TRBJ1-4 | TRBV29-1 | SVESAGEKLF
TRBJ1-1 | TRBV7-3 | ASSLRLNTEAF
TRBJ2-1 | TRBV29-1 | SVHPGSYNEQF
TRBJ2-3 | TRBV20-1 | SARGPTDTQY
TRBJ1-1 | TRBV7-8 | ASTKTRSTEAF
TRBJ2-5 | TRBV20-1 | SALGGNQETQY
TRBJ1-2 | TRBV6-1 | ASSPTRDGLRGYT
TRBJ1-1 | TRBV19 | ASSALGVQGATEAF
TRBJ2-1 | TRBV10-3 | AISDRSGTYNEQF
TRBJ1-1 | TRBV7-9 | ASSLNEAF
TRBJ2-2 | TRBV11-2 | ASSVTSGGPSTGELF
TRBJ2-4 | TRBV7-2 | ASTFTRGQGKY
TRBJ1-2 | TRBV24-1 | ATSPGPNYGYT
TRBJ1-2 | TRBV7-3 | ASSTSDTYYGYT
TRBJ2-3 | TRBV7-9 | ASSLLNAATDTQY
TRBJ2-5 | TRBV7-2 | ASSSNRGGETQY
TRBJ2-3 | TRBV7-6 | ASSPNLGLAGGPVDTQY
TRBJ2-3 | TRBV20-1 | SAPVSIDTQY
TRBJ2-3 | TRBV2 | ASSEGDRGFATQY
TRBJ1-2 | TRBV7-2 | ASSLSRRPLRGYT
TRBJ1-1 | TRBV11-2 | ASSLRRMNTEAF
TRBJ2-5 | TRBV20-1 | SASSRDGETQY
TRBJ2-3 | TRBV29-1 | SVDGSPSGANTDTQY
TRBJ1-5 | TRBV7-2 | ASSPTGAQPQH
TRBJ1-4 | TRBV2 | ASGMGELDEKLF
TRBJ2-1 | TRBV20-1 | SGLTGNEQF
TRBJ2-1 | TRBV4-3 | ASSQDAVAGGPRNEQF
TRBJ2-1 | TRBV11-2 | ASSLGVAGGQNEQF
TRBJ2-1 | TRBV7-2 | ASSGDRSYNEQF
TRBJ1-1 | TRBV20-1 | SASRGIGNTEAF
TRBJ1-2 | TRBV12-3/TRBV12-4 | ASSLAKGDYGYT
TRBJ2-7 | TRBV5-1 | ASSLAGGGGSIPIGEQY
TRBJ2-1 | TRBV20-1 | SAGGVLTYNEQF
TRBJ2-1 | TRBV5-1 | TSSLETGVLSNEQF
TRBJ2-1 | TRBV5-4 | ASGLGGGGAGYNEQF
TRBJ2-7 | TRBV7-2 | ASSRPGSPYEQY
TRBJ2-5 | TRBV29-1 | SVTGLAGGQETQY
TRBJ2-7 | TRBV19 | ASSRGTSGGREQY
TRBJ1-1 | TRBV3-1 | ASTSGQWNTEAF
TRBJ1-3 | TRBV28 | ASSSQGQGEAGNTIY
TRBJ1-2 | TRBV7-3 | ASSVDRNYGYT
TRBJ2-5 | TRBV7-8 | ASSLYGLAGGRETQY
TRBJ2-2 | TRBV20-1 | SASTSGGSNTGELF
TRBJ1-2 | TRBV7-2 | ASSQRGGIGYGYT